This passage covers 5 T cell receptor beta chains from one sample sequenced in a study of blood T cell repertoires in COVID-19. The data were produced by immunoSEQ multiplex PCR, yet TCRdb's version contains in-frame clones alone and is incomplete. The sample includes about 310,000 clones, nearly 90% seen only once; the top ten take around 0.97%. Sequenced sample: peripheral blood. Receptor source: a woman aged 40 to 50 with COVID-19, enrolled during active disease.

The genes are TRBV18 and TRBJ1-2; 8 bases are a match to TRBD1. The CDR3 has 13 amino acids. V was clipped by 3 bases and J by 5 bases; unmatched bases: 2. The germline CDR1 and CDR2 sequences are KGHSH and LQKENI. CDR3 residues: CASSPRTGYGYTF. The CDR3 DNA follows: TGTGCCAGCTCACCGAGGACAGGGTATGGCTACACCTTC.

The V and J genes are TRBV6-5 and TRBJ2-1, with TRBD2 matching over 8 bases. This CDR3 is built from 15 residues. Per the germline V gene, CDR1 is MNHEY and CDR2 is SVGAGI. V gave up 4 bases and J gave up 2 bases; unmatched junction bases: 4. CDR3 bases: TGTGCCAGCAGTTTTACGACTAGCGCCTACAATGAGCAGTTCTTC. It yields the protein CASSFTTSAYNEQFF.

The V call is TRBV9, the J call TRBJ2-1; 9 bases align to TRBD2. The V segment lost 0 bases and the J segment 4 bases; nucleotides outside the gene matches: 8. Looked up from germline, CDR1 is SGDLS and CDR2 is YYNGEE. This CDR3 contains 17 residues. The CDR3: CASSVESGGPLYNEQFF. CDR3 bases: TGTGCCAGCAGCGTAGAAAGCGGGGGGCCTCTATACAATGAGCAGTTCTTC.

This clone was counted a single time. The CDR3 nucleotides are TGTGCTAGTGGGCCGCGGGGGGGGCTGACTGAAGCTTTCTTT. It translates to CASGPRGGLTEAFF. The chain uses TRBV12-5 and TRBJ1-1, with a weak D call TRBD1 (6 bases). The CDR3 is 14 amino acids. The ends were cut back, 6 bases at V and 5 bases at J, with 16 bases in the middle. The germline V gene has CDR1 LGHNT and CDR2 FRNRAP.

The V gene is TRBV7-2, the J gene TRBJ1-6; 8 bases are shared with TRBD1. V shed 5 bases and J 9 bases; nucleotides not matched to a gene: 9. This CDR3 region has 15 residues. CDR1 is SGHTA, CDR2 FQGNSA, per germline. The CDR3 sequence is CASSGHGQGGSPLHF. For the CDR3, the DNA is TGTGCCAGCAGCGGACATGGACAGGGCGGTTCACCCCTCCACTTT. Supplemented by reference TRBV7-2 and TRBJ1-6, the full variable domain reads GAGVSQSPSNKVTEKGKDVELRCDPISGHTALYWYRQSLGQGLEFLIYFQGNSAPDKSGLPSDRFSAERTGGSVSTLTIQRTQQEDSAVYLCASSGHGQGGSPLHFGNGTRLTVT.